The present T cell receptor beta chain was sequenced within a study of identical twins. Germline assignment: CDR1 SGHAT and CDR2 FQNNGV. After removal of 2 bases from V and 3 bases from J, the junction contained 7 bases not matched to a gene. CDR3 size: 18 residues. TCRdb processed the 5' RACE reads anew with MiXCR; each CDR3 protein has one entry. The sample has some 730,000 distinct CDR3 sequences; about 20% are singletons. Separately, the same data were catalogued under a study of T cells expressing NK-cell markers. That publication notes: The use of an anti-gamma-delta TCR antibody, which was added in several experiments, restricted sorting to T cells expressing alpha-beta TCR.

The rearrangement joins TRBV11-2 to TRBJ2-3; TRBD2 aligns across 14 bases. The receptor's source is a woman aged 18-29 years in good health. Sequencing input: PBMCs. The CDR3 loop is CASSLSHGLAGGTDTQYF. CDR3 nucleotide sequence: TGTGCCAGCAGCTTATCCCATGGACTAGCGGGGGGAACAGATACGCAGTATTTT.